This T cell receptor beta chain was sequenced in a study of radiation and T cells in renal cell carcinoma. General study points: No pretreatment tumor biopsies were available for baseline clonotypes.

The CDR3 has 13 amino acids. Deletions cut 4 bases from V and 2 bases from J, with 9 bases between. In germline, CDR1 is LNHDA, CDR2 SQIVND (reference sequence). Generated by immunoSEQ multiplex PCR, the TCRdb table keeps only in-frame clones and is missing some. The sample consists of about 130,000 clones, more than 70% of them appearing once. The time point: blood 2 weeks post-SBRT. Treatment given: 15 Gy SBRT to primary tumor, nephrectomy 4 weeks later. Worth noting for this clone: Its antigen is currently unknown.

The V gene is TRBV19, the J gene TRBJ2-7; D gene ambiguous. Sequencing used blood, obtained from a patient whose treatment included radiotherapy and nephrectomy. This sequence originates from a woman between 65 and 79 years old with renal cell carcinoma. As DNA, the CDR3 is TGTGCCAGTAGTAAGCGCGAGGCCTACGAGCAGTACTTC. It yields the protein CASSKREAYEQYF.